This is a list of T cell receptor beta chains from one sample in a study of blood T cells in healthy people across ages. MiXCR, run by TCRdb on the 5' RACE reads, gives a single entry per CDR3 protein. The data hold some 890,000 distinct CDR3 sequences, with about 28% observed a single time. The data were also submitted as part of a second study, on T cells of mothers and their children.

Sequencing used blood. These receptors all stem from a woman aged 40 to 49 in good health. Each CDR3 is given with its conserved first and last residue.

v_gene,j_gene,CDR3aa
TRBV12-5,TRBJ1-6,CASGLGETRDRSSYNSPLHF
TRBV27,TRBJ2-3,CASSPPGHLSADTQYF
TRBV12-3/TRBV12-4,TRBJ2-7,CASSFRHRRGEQYF
TRBV20-1,TRBJ1-6,CSATLRPGQQNSPLHF
TRBV28,TRBJ2-1,CASSPRQGGETQFF
TRBV7-2,TRBJ2-3,CASSPRLKGDTQYF
TRBV5-1,TRBJ2-3,CASTAGANTDTQYF
TRBV12-3/TRBV12-4,TRBJ2-6,CAISNSGTGANVLTF
TRBV6-1,TRBJ2-7,CASQRGSYNEQYF
TRBV5-6,TRBJ2-1,CASSKQGVSYNEQFF
TRBV5-1,NA,CASRRLAVPTYEQYF
TRBV20-1,TRBJ2-3,CSARSGDSTDTQYF
TRBV7-2,TRBJ2-3,CASSPTGPSGLYSSTDTQYF
TRBV4-3,TRBJ1-3,CASSQDSGRRGATSGNTIYF
TRBV24-1,TRBJ2-1,CATSDPTRSSYNEQFF
TRBV7-6,TRBJ2-7,CASSPRPHEQYF
TRBV11-2,TRBJ2-4,CASRSGVGPPTYNEQYF
TRBV7-9,TRBJ1-3,CASTVLIRRGPGNTIYF
TRBV5-6,TRBJ1-2,CASSLGRQGLRRGYTF
TRBV5-5,TRBJ2-1,CASSWGDNEQFF
TRBV13,TRBJ2-5,CASTRTSYQETQYF
TRBV28,TRBJ1-2,CASSIGDNYGYTF